The 31 T cell receptor beta chains in this list originate from one sample, sequenced in a study of blood T cell repertoires in COVID-19. Profiling relied on immunoSEQ multiplex PCR, and the TCRdb table lists in-frame clones only, not all of them. The sample yields about 320,000 clones, around 82% seen once. Sequenced material: peripheral blood. The receptors derive from a woman aged 45-65 years with acute or convalescent COVID-19.

This chain links TRBV27 with TRBJ1-1; D is unclear. Deletions cut 6 bases from V and 3 bases from J, with 20 bases between. There are 16 residues in the CDR3. CDR1 is MNHEY, CDR2 SMNVEV, per germline (reference sequence). The CDR3 loop is CASSALGSRKDTEAFF. CDR3 bases: TGTGCCAGCAGCGCGTTGGGGAGCAGGAAGGACACTGAAGCTTTCTTT.

This clone was observed a few times. The sample has other DNA sequences that encode this CDR3 too. This chain joins TRBV6-4 and TRBJ2-5; 8 bases are a match to TRBD1. V lost 5 bases to trimming and J lost 4 bases; unmatched junction nucleotides: 3. This CDR3 comprises 13 residues. Per the germline V gene, CDR1 is MRHNA and CDR2 is SNTAGT. The CDR3 region is CASSRDRGETQYF. As DNA, the CDR3 is TGTGCCAGCAGTCGAGACAGGGGAGAGACCCAGTACTTC.

The sample holds a few counts of this clone. The chain links TRBV24-1 to TRBJ1-1, with a tentative D call TRBD1 (6 bases). The CDR3 is 16 residues long. Trimming stripped 6 bases from V and 0 bases from J, with 16 bases between. The germline gives CDR1 KGHDR, CDR2 SFDVKD. Here the CDR3 DNA reads TGTGCCACCAGTCAAGGGGACAACGGAATGAACACTGAAGCTTTCTTT. Its protein is CATSQGDNGMNTEAFF.

The V and J genes are TRBV7-9 and TRBJ1-2; 7 nucleotides line up with TRBD1. The CDR3 extends over 16 amino acids. Trimming cost V 4 bases and J 0 bases; bases outside gene matches: 8. CDR1 is SEHNR, CDR2 FQNEAQ, per germline (reference sequence). The CDR3: CASSSAPGQTNYGYTF. Here the CDR3 DNA reads TGTGCCAGCAGCTCAGCTCCGGGACAGACTAACTATGGCTACACCTTC.

The CDR3 reads CASGRDRRPNTGELFF. CDR3 in DNA: TGTGCCTCAGGGCGGGACCGGAGGCCGAACACCGGGGAGCTGTTTTTT. V and J are TRBV10-3 and TRBJ2-2; the D gene is possibly TRBD2 (6 bases). V lost 11 bases, J lost 0 bases, and 19 bases lay in between. CDR1 and CDR2 from the germline V gene are ENHRY and SYGVKD. The CDR3 covers 16 residues.

CDR3 protein: CASSEWDRGLDTQYF. The CDR3 DNA reads TGTGCCAGCAGTGAATGGGACAGGGGGTTAGATACGCAGTATTTT. The chain uses TRBV25-1 and TRBJ2-3; 11 positions agree with TRBD1. Germline V gene data show CDR1 as MGHDK and CDR2 as SYGVNS. Losses at the gene ends were 1 base for V and 5 bases for J; bases not matched to a gene: 2. There are 15 residues in the CDR3.

V gene TRBV5-1 combines with J gene TRBJ2-5; 8 positions match TRBD2. The V and J ends lost 0 bases and 2 bases, in that order; junction bases with no gene match: 6. Germline lookup yields CDR1 SGHRS and CDR2 YFSETQ. CDR3 length equals 16 residues. The CDR3 DNA is TGCGCCAGCAGCTTGGCCCCGCGGGGGGCTCAAGAGACCCAGTACTTC. Translating it yields CASSLAPRGAQETQYF.

The V call is TRBV2, the J call TRBJ1-1, with a weak D call TRBD1 (5 bases). CDR1 and CDR2 from the germline V gene are SNHLY and FYNNEI. The CDR3 loop spans 13 amino acids. Trimming left V 5 bases short and J 3 bases short, with 10 bases between. The CDR3, as DNA: TGTGCCAGCAGTACAGCGGGGGACACTGAAGCTTTCTTT. The encoded protein is CASSTAGDTEAFF.

V usage is TRBV19 and J usage is TRBJ2-7; unclear D gene. From germline, CDR1 is LNHDA and CDR2 SQIVND (reference sequence). V dropped 4 bases and J dropped 2 bases, with 9 bases sitting between them. The CDR3 has 13 residues. The CDR3 sequence: CASSSPSAYEQYV. DNA of the CDR3: TGTGCCAGTAGTAGTCCATCGGCCTACGAGCAGTACGTC.

This clone was observed once. The CDR3, as DNA: TGTGCCAGCAGTGGGGGGAACATAGCGGTCTATGGCTACACCTTC. Residues: CASSGGNIAVYGYTF. The V gene is TRBV25-1, the J gene TRBJ1-2; tentatively, D is TRBD1 (5 bases). The CDR3 length is 15 residues. Trimming pared 4 bases from V and 4 bases from J, leaving 16 bases between. Germline assignment: CDR1 MGHDK and CDR2 SYGVNS.

The chain joins TRBV30 to TRBJ2-7; TRBD2 matches 9 bases. The V gene end was trimmed by 3 bases and the J gene end by 2 bases; junction bases not matched to a gene: 5. Germline V gene lookup returns CDR1 GTSNPN and CDR2 SVGIG (reference sequence). The CDR3 runs to 14 residues. The CDR3 protein is CAWRISGGTYEQYF. CDR3 in DNA: TGTGCCTGGAGGATAAGCGGGGGGACCTACGAGCAGTACTTC.

The chain links TRBV4-1 to TRBJ2-5; D perhaps matches TRBD2 (6 bases). The CDR3 runs 15 residues. Germline-derived CDR1 and CDR2 are MGHRA and YSYEKL. The V and J ends lost 1 base and 5 bases respectively, with 14 bases between them. In nucleotides, the CDR3 is TGCGCCAGCAGCCAAGCCCGCGGGGCGAGGGAGACCCAGTACTTC. Protein product: CASSQARGARETQYF.

This clone was observed many times. This specimen includes other DNA sequences encoding the same CDR3. The rearrangement uses TRBV5-5 and TRBJ1-2, with 9 bases identical to TRBD1. CDR1 is SGHKS and CDR2 is YYEKEE in the germline V gene (reference sequence). The CDR3 runs 14 residues. J gave up 3 bases and V 4 bases, and 4 bases lay outside the gene matches. The CDR3 DNA sequence: TGTGCCAGCAGCCCGACAGGGGGTCACTATGGCTACACCTTC. It translates to CASSPTGGHYGYTF.

V gene TRBV5-6 combines with J gene TRBJ2-1; the D gene is possibly TRBD1 (5 bases). The CDR3 runs 16 residues. Germline V CDR1 and CDR2: SGHDT, YYEEEE. Trimming pared 0 bases from V and 5 bases from J, leaving 15 bases between. CDR3 nucleotide sequence: TGTGCCAGCAGCTTGGAATTGCAGGGTAGGGACAATGAGCAGTTCTTC. Amino acid sequence: CASSLELQGRDNEQFF. Supplemented by reference TRBV5-6 and TRBJ2-1, the full variable domain reads DAGVTQSPTHLIKTRGQQVTLRCSPKSGHDTVSWYQQALGQGPQFIFQYYEEEERQRGNFPDRFSGHQFPNYSSELNVNALLLGDSALYLCASSLELQGRDNEQFFGPGTRLTVL.

The chain recombines TRBV24-1 with TRBJ1-5, with no clear D. V shed 4 bases and J shed 4 bases, with 4 bases lying between them. CDR1 KGHDR and CDR2 SFDVKD come from the germline V gene. The CDR3 loop spans 12 amino acids. CDR3 residues: CATSDVNQPQHF. The CDR3 DNA is TGTGCCACCAGTGACGTAAATCAGCCCCAGCATTTT.

The chain is built from TRBV4-1 and TRBJ2-5, with TRBD2 identical over 7 bases. The J segment lost 1 base and the V segment lost 4 bases, leaving 9 bases of the junction unmatched. Germline V gene data show CDR1 as MGHRA and CDR2 as YSYEKL. The CDR3 consists of 16 residues. CDR3 in amino acids: CASSPREVRLQETQYF. The CDR3 nucleotides read TGCGCCAGCAGCCCCCGGGAGGTCCGACTCCAAGAGACCCAGTACTTC.

The chain has TRBV7-9 and TRBJ1-3, with a possible D match to TRBD1 (5 bases). The CDR3 spans 15 residues. Germline V CDR1 and CDR2: SEHNR, FQNEAQ (reference sequence). The germline V and J ends were trimmed by 10 bases and 3 bases, with 19 bases remaining between them. The CDR3 sequence is CAIPVVGQGGNTIYF. DNA for the CDR3: TGTGCCATCCCGGTTGTGGGGCAAGGTGGAAACACCATATATTTT.

This clone was counted only a few times. J is TRBJ2-1 and V is TRBV10-3; 8 bases map to TRBD2. This CDR3 has 14 residues. The V and J ends lost 2 bases and 8 bases, in that order; junction bases with no gene match: 5. Germline V gene sequence: CDR1 ENHRY, CDR2 SYGVKD. The CDR3 bases are TGTGCCATCAGTGAGGGGACTAGTTGGGATGAGCAGTTCTTC. Translated, it gives CAISEGTSWDEQFF.

This clone was seen at least ten times. This chain links TRBV7-9 with TRBJ1-6; the match to TRBD1 covers 8 bases. The CDR3 runs 15 residues. Trimming removed 3 bases from V and 7 bases from J; junction bases left unmatched: 5. The germline V gene encodes CDR1 SEHNR and CDR2 FQNEAQ (reference sequence). The CDR3 nucleotides read TGTGCCAGCAGCTTGGACAGGGTAGGCAATTCACCCCTCCACTTT. Protein product: CASSLDRVGNSPLHF.

This clone has just a few counts. The V and J genes are TRBV13 and TRBJ2-2; D is perhaps TRBD2 (5 bases). In germline, CDR1 is PRHDT, CDR2 FYEKMQ (reference sequence). The germline V and J ends were trimmed by 5 bases and 4 bases, with 14 bases remaining between them. CDR3 length: 15 residues. CDR3 loop: CASSEGPPPTGELFF. CDR3 DNA sequence: TGTGCCAGCAGCGAGGGTCCTCCGCCCACCGGGGAGCTGTTTTTT. The full variable domain, with the rest looked up from reference TRBV13 and TRBJ2-2, is AAGVIQSPRHLIKEKRETATLKCYPIPRHDTVYWYQQGPGQDPQFLISFYEKMQSDKGSIPDRFSAQQFSDYHSELNMSSLELGDSALYFCASSEGPPPTGELFFGEGSRLTVL.

In its sample, this clone was seen a few times. The CDR3, as DNA: TGTGCCAGCAGCTCACAGGGGGATTCACCCCTCCACTTT. Translated, it gives CASSSQGDSPLHF. The chain links TRBV7-6 to TRBJ1-6, with 8 positions matching TRBD1. Germline CDR1 is SGHVS and CDR2 is FNYEAQ. V trimming: 4 bases; J trimming: 8 bases; junction bases outside the gene matches: 1. The CDR3 covers 13 residues.

The V call is TRBV12-3 or TRBV12-4, the J call TRBJ2-1, with unresolved D. Trimming took 3 bases from V and 7 from J, leaving 7 bases between them. This CDR3 spans 12 amino acids. CDR3 bases: TGTGCCAGCAGTTTTCTTCCGAATGAGCAGTTCTTC. Encoded protein: CASSFLPNEQFF.

The V and J genes are TRBV28 and TRBJ1-1, with a weak D call TRBD1 (6 bases). The CDR3 contains 15 residues. Germline V gene lookup returns CDR1 MDHEN and CDR2 SYDVKM. The V end was cut by 3 bases, the J end by 1 base, with 12 bases between. CDR3 bases: TGTGCCAGCAGTTTCCCGGGACACCCGAACACTGAAGCTTTCTTT. Residues: CASSFPGHPNTEAFF. The full variable domain, rest sourced from reference TRBV28 and TRBJ1-1, is DVKVTQSSRYLVKRTGEKVFLECVQDMDHENMFWYRQDPGLGLRLIYFSYDVKMKEKGDIPEGYSVSREKKERFSLILESASTNQTSMYLCASSFPGHPNTEAFFGQGTRLTVV.

About this clone: This specimen includes other DNA sequences encoding the same CDR3. This sequence joins TRBV7-2 and TRBJ1-1, with 9 bases aligning to TRBD1. V lost 1 base to trimming and J lost 5 bases; unmatched junction nucleotides: 5. The germline V gene encodes CDR1 SGHTA and CDR2 FQGNSA. The length of the CDR3 is 15 residues. CDR3 sequence (DNA): TGTGCCAGCAGCTTAGTGGGGACAGGGAATACTGAAGCTTTCTTT. Its protein product is CASSLVGTGNTEAFF.

This sequence joins TRBV15 and TRBJ1-3; D is perhaps TRBD1 (5 bases). V was clipped by 0 bases and J by 2 bases, with 14 bases between them. From germline, CDR1 is LNHNV and CDR2 YYDKDF (reference sequence). The CDR3 contains 17 residues. DNA for the CDR3: TGTGCCACCAGCAGAGATCTAAGGGTGGGGCCTGGAAACACCATATATTTT. Protein product: CATSRDLRVGPGNTIYF.

V is TRBV10-3 and J is TRBJ2-2; D may be TRBD2 (5 bases). Looked up from germline, CDR1 is ENHRY and CDR2 is SYGVKD. CDR3 length equals 14 residues. Deletions cut 6 bases from V and 5 bases from J, with 13 bases between. CDR3 DNA: TGTGCCATCAGCCAGATAGAGGGTACCGGGGAGCTGTTTTTT. It codes for CAISQIEGTGELFF.

The chain links TRBV16 to TRBJ1-2; possibly TRBD1 for D (5 bases). CDR1 KGHSY and CDR2 FQNENV come from the germline V gene. Trimming took 4 bases from V and 10 from J, leaving 16 bases between them. This CDR3 contains 13 residues. CDR3 coding DNA: TGTGCCAGCAGCCGCTCCAGGGAAGAGACCTACACCTTC. Protein product: CASSRSREETYTF.

This chain uses TRBV14 with TRBJ2-1; a possible D gene is TRBD2 (6 bases). Trimming pared 2 bases from V and 10 bases from J, leaving 24 bases between. The CDR3 is made up of 17 amino acids. The germline CDR1 and CDR2 sequences are SGHDN and FVKESK. The CDR3 DNA is TGTGCCAGCAGCCAAAGAGTATGGCAGGGCGGGGACGGGGAGCAGTTCTTC. It specifies CASSQRVWQGGDGEQFF.

The chain uses TRBV2 and TRBJ2-2; D is possibly TRBD1 (6 bases). CDR1 and CDR2 (germline): SNHLY, FYNNEI. V lost 5 bases and J 1 base, leaving 11 bases between the germline ends. The CDR3 has 15 residues. CDR3 sequence reads: CASSPQGKNTGELFF. CDR3 nucleotide sequence: TGTGCCAGCAGTCCCCAGGGGAAGAACACCGGGGAGCTGTTTTTT.

In DNA form, the CDR3 reads TGTGCCAGCAGGGGGAGCTCCTACAATGAGCAGTTCTTC. Its translation: CASRGSSYNEQFF. The chain recombines TRBV7-2 with TRBJ2-1; D might be TRBD2 (5 bases). From germline, CDR1 is SGHTA and CDR2 FQGNSA. The CDR3 covers 13 residues. With 6 bases removed from V and 0 bases from J, the gap between germline ends came to 6 bases.

The chain recombines TRBV12-3 or TRBV12-4 with TRBJ1-1; no clear D. The CDR3 loop spans 12 amino acids. Trimming removed 3 bases at V and 2 bases at J, with 4 bases between. The CDR3 DNA reads TGTGCCAGCAGTTTCCTCAACACTGAAGCTTTCTTT. Encoded protein: CASSFLNTEAFF.